This note documents a single T cell receptor (beta chain) sequence. Its antigen is unknown. The data stem from a study of blood T cells in healthy people across ages. Study outcomes and limitations: Calculation of diversity from one million T cells yielded estimates considered to be underestimates. Changes in expanded clonotypes were possibly confounded, as the CMV status of donors was unknown.

This CDR3 has 13 residues. J gave up 8 bases and V 4 bases, and 5 bases lay outside the gene matches. The germline V gene has CDR1 SGHTA and CDR2 FQGNSA. A second about 7 to 11 cycle PCR used barcoded and J-beta primers. Each cDNA molecule received a tag from a template-switch adaptor that had 12 random nucleotides. Per-sample output comprised a minimum of 2.5 million paired-end reads containing CDR3. TCRdb redid the calling of the 5' RACE reads with MiXCR, one entry per CDR3 protein. The profile covers roughly 730,000 distinct CDR3 sequences, with just over 55% appearing a single time and approximately 24% taken by the ten largest.

This receptor was obtained from a man in his forties in good health. This chain connects TRBV7-2 to TRBJ1-1; 9 bases match TRBD1. Input material: blood. The CDR3 loop is CASSSQGAREAFF. The CDR3 region has the DNA TGTGCCAGCAGCTCACAGGGGGCGCGGGAAGCTTTCTTT.